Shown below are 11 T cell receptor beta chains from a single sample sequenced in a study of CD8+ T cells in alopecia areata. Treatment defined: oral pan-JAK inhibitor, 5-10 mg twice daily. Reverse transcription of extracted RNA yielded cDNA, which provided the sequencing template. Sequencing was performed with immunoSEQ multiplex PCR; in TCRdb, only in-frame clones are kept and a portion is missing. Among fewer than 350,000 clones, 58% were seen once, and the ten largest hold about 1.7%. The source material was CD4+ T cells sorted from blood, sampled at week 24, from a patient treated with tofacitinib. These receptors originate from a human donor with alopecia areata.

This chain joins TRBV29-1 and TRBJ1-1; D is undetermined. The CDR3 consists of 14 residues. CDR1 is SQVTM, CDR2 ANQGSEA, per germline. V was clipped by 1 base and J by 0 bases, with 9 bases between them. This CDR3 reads CSVEAGQMNTEAFF. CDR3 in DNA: TGCAGCGTTGAAGCGGGCCAAATGAACACTGAAGCTTTCTTT. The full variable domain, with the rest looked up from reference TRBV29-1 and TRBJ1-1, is SAVISQKPSRDICQRGTSLTIQCQVDSQVTMMFWYRQQPGQSLTLIATANQGSEATYESGFVIDKFPISRPNLTFSTLTVSNMSPEDSSIYLCSVEAGQMNTEAFFGQGTRLTVV.

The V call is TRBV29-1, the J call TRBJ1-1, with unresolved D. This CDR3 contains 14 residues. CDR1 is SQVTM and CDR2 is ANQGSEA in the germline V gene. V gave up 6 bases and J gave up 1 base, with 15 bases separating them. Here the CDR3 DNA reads TGCAGCGTCCTACACCGGTTAGGGAACACTGAAGCTTTCTTT. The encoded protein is CSVLHRLGNTEAFF.

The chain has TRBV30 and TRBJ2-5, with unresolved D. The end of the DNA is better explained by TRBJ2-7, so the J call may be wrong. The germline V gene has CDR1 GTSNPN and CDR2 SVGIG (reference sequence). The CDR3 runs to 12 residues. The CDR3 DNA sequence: TGTGCCTGGAGTGTAAGCACCTACGAGCAGTACTTC. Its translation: CAWSVSTYEQYF.

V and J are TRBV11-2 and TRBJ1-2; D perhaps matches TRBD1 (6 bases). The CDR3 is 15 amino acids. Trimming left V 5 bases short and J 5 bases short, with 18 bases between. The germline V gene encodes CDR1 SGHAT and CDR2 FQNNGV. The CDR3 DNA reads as TGTGCCAGCAGCCCCCTTTTCGACAGGCGATATGGCTACACCTTC. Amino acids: CASSPLFDRRYGYTF. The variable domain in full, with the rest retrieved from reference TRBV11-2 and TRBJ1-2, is EAGVAQSPRYKIIEKRQSVAFWCNPISGHATLYWYQQILGQGPKLLIQFQNNGVVDDSQLPKDRFSAERLKGVDSTLKIQPAKLEDSAVYLCASSPLFDRRYGYTFGSGTRLTVV.

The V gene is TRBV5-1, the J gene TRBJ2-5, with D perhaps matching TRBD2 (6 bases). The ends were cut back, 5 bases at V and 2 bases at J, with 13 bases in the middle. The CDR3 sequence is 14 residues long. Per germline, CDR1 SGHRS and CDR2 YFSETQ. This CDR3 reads CASSTEGGQETQYF. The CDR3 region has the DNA TGCGCCAGCAGTACGGAGGGCGGGCAAGAGACCCAGTACTTC.

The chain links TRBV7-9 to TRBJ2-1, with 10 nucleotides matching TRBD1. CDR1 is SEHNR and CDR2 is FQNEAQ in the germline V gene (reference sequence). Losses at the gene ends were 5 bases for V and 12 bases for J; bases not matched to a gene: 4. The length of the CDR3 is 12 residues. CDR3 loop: CASSGQGELQFF. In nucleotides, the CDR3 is TGTGCCAGCAGCGGACAGGGGGAACTGCAGTTCTTC.

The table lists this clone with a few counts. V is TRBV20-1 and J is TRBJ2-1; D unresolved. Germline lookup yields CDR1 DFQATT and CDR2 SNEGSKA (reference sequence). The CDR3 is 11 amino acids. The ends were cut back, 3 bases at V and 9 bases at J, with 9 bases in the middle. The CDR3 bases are TGCAGTGCTAGTGGGCCTGGTGAGCAGTTCTTC. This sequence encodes CSASGPGEQFF.

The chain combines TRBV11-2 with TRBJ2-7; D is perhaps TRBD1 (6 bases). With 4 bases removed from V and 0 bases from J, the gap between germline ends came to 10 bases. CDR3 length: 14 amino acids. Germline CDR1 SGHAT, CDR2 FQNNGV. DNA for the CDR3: TGTGCCAGCAGCTGGCAGGGGAGCTCCTACGAGCAGTACTTC. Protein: CASSWQGSSYEQYF.

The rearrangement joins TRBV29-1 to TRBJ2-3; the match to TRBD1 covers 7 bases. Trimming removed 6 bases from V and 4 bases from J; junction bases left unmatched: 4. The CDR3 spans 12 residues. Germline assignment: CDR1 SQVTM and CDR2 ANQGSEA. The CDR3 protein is CSVIQGADTQYF. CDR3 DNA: TGCAGCGTCATCCAGGGGGCAGATACGCAGTATTTT.

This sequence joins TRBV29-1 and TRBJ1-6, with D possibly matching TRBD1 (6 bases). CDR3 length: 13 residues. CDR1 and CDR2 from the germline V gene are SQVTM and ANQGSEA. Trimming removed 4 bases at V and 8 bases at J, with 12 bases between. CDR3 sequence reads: CSVGTNRDSPLHF. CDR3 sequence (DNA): TGCAGCGTTGGGACCAACAGGGATTCACCCCTCCACTTT.

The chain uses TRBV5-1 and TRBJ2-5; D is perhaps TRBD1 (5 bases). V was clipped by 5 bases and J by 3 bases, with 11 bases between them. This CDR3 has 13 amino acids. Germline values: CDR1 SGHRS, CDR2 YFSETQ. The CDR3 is CASRGVPEETQYF. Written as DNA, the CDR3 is TGCGCCAGCAGAGGGGTACCGGAAGAGACCCAGTACTTC.